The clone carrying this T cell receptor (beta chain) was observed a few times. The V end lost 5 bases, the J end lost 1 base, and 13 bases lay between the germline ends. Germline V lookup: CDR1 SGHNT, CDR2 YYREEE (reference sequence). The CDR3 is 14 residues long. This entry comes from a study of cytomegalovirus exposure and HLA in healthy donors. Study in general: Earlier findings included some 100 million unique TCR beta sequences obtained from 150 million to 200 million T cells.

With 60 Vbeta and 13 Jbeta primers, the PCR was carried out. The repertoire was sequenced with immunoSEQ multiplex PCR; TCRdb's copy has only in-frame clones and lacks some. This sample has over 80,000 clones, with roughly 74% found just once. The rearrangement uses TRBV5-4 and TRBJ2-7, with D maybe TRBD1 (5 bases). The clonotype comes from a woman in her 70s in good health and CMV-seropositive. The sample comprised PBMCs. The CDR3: CASRPLTGSYEQYF. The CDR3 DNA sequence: TGTGCCAGCAGGCCTCTCACAGGATCCTACGAGCAGTACTTC.